Each of the 26 T cell receptor beta chains below was sequenced from the same sample in a study of shared clonotypes between healthy human individuals. Method: immunoSEQ multiplex PCR; TCRdb's copy keeps in-frame clones and lacks some. This sample yields about 300,000 clones, of which around 74% are seen a single time; approximately 10% belongs to the top ten. Material: memory CD4+ T cells sorted from blood. The sample's subset: CD45RA-negative fraction. Source of these receptors: a man aged 25-40 years in good health.

This rearrangement joins TRBV28 to TRBJ2-7; 7 bases match TRBD1. V shed 9 bases and J 4 bases; nucleotides not matched to a gene: 15. Looked up from germline, CDR1 is MDHEN and CDR2 is SYDVKM. This CDR3 comprises 15 residues. CDR3 in amino acids: CASWDSRDHQYEQYF. CDR3 sequence (DNA): TGTGCCAGTTGGGACAGTCGGGACCACCAGTACGAGCAGTACTTC. The full variable domain, rest sourced from reference TRBV28 and TRBJ2-7, is DVKVTQSSRYLVKRTGEKVFLECVQDMDHENMFWYRQDPGLGLRLIYFSYDVKMKEKGDIPEGYSVSREKKERFSLILESASTNQTSMYLCASWDSRDHQYEQYFGPGTRLTVT.

This clone was seen more than once but under ten times. The rearrangement uses TRBV2 and TRBJ2-3; TRBD1 might be the D (5 bases). This CDR3 region has 16 residues. Looked up from germline, CDR1 is SNHLY and CDR2 is FYNNEI. Trimming took 6 bases from V and 2 from J, leaving 18 bases between them. The CDR3 nucleotides read TGTGCCAGCAGCAAAAGGATGGCAGGGCCCACAGATACGCAGTATTTT. This encodes CASSKRMAGPTDTQYF.

This chain connects TRBV7-5 to TRBJ2-7; the table's D call of TRBD1 was not tested on the DNA. TRBV7-5 is a documented pseudogene. The length of the CDR3 is 16 residues. CDR3 DNA: TGTGCCAGAAGCTTCTTGGACAGAGAGAATTCCTACGAGCAGTACTTC. The encoded protein is CARSFLDRENSYEQYF.

V usage is TRBV5-4 and J usage is TRBJ2-1; the match to TRBD1 covers 10 bases. The germline V gene has CDR1 SGHNT and CDR2 YYREEE (reference sequence). V shed 5 bases and J 7 bases; nucleotides not matched to a gene: 12. There are 16 residues in the CDR3. The CDR3 DNA follows: TGTGCCAGCAGTCACCCGGGACAGGGGTTAGGGAATGAGCAGTTCTTC. Translated: CASSHPGQGLGNEQFF.

The gene calls are TRBV28 and TRBJ2-3; the D gene could be TRBD1 or TRBD2 (6 bases each). The CDR3 has 15 residues. V dropped 7 bases and J dropped 1 base, with 15 bases sitting between them. The germline CDR1 and CDR2 sequences are MDHEN and SYDVKM. The CDR3 loop reads CASTLLGGRTDTQYF. CDR3 DNA: TGTGCCAGCACCCTGCTAGGGGGGCGCACAGATACGCAGTATTTT.

This clone was observed a few times. The sample carries other DNA sequences with the same CDR3. The chain couples TRBV5-1 to TRBJ2-3, with 14 bases fitting TRBD2. CDR3 length: 16 residues. From germline, CDR1 is SGHRS and CDR2 YFSETQ. The J segment lost 1 base and the V segment lost 4 bases, leaving 2 bases of the junction unmatched. DNA for the CDR3: TGCGCCAGCAGCCCGGGACTAGCGGGAGGCACAGATACGCAGTATTTT. It translates to CASSPGLAGGTDTQYF.

This chain connects TRBV5-1 to TRBJ1-1; 7 bases fit TRBD1. Germline CDR1 is SGHRS and CDR2 is YFSETQ. This CDR3 is built from 16 residues. V lost 4 bases to trimming and J lost 4 bases; unmatched junction nucleotides: 13. Here the CDR3 DNA reads TGCGCCAGCAGCGCCCGGGACAGCTCTCGGGGCACTGAAGCTTTCTTT. This translates into CASSARDSSRGTEAFF.

The V gene is TRBV11-1, the J gene TRBJ2-7; D possibly corresponds to TRBD2 (6 bases). CDR1 is SGHAT, CDR2 FQDESV, per germline (reference sequence). Trimming took 1 base from V and 2 from J, leaving 6 bases between them. The CDR3 is made up of 13 amino acids. The DNA for the CDR3 is TGTGCCAGCAGCTTAGGCGGGACCTACGAGCAGTACTTC. As protein: CASSLGGTYEQYF.

The chain employs TRBV28 and TRBJ2-7, with D perhaps TRBD1 or TRBD2 (5 bases each). This CDR3 comprises 15 residues. Germline loops: CDR1 MDHEN, CDR2 SYDVKM. The germline V and J ends were trimmed by 5 bases and 2 bases, with 16 bases remaining between them. CDR3 DNA: TGTGCCAGCAGTGTGCAGGGAGCCGGGCCCTACGAGCAGTACTTC. It translates to CASSVQGAGPYEQYF.

This clone was picked up one time. The chain recombines TRBV20-1 with TRBJ1-1; D is unclear. Germline loops: CDR1 DFQATT, CDR2 SNEGSKA (reference sequence). The germline V and J ends were trimmed by 0 bases and 6 bases, with 5 bases remaining between them. The length of the CDR3 is 11 residues. The CDR3 here is CSAREVPEAFF. DNA of the CDR3: TGCAGTGCTAGAGAGGTCCCTGAAGCTTTCTTT.

V and J are TRBV7-7 and TRBJ2-5, with TRBD1 identical over 9 bases. The CDR3 is made up of 16 amino acids. Germline lookup yields CDR1 SSHAT and CDR2 FNYEAQ (reference sequence). The trim removed 1 base at V and 4 bases at J, leaving 7 bases unmatched. The CDR3 spells CASSLGDREYGETQYF. The CDR3 DNA is TGTGCCAGCAGCTTAGGGGACAGGGAGTATGGAGAGACCCAGTACTTC.

The chain has TRBV5-6 and TRBJ2-4, with 7 positions matching TRBD1. Germline V gene sequence: CDR1 SGHDT, CDR2 YYEEEE. V lost 0 bases to trimming and J lost 14 bases; unmatched junction nucleotides: 8. CDR3 length equals 13 residues. The CDR3 nucleotides are TGTGCCAGCAGCTTGGCCTCCGGGACAGCCAAGTACTTC. Its protein product is CASSLASGTAKYF.

The chain uses TRBV7-2 and TRBJ1-2; D unresolved. Trimming shortened V by 4 bases and J by 4 bases, and 16 bases separated the two germline ends. Germline CDR1 SGHTA, CDR2 FQGNSA. This CDR3 is built from 15 residues. For the CDR3, the DNA is TGTGCCAGCAGCTATAAAGGACTTGGCGGCTATGGCTACACCTTC. Its protein product is CASSYKGLGGYGYTF.

This chain joins TRBV7-2 and TRBJ2-7; D ambiguous. Germline CDR1 is SGHTA and CDR2 is FQGNSA. V lost 5 bases and J 6 bases, leaving 11 bases between the germline ends. The CDR3 is 12 residues long. The DNA of the CDR3 is TGTGCCAGCAGCAGAGATAGTTCCGAGCAGTACTTC. Translating gives CASSRDSSEQYF. Supplemented by reference TRBV7-2 and TRBJ2-7, the full variable domain reads GAGVSQSPSNKVTEKGKDVELRCDPISGHTALYWYRQSLGQGLEFLIYFQGNSAPDKSGLPSDRFSAERTGGSVSTLTIQRTQQEDSAVYLCASSRDSSEQYFGPGTRLTVT.

The genes are TRBV29-1 and TRBJ2-1, with D perhaps matching TRBD1 (6 bases). The CDR3 length is 13 residues. V was shortened by 3 bases and J by 8 bases, with 14 bases between the two germline ends. Germline V gene sequence: CDR1 SQVTM, CDR2 ANQGSEA. CDR3 protein: CSVDVAQGYEQFF. CDR3 sequence (DNA): TGCAGCGTTGATGTAGCACAGGGCTATGAGCAGTTCTTC.

The chain recombines TRBV10-3 with TRBJ2-3, with 11 nucleotides matching TRBD2. Germline loops: CDR1 ENHRY, CDR2 SYGVKD. V lost 2 bases, J lost 0 bases, and 1 base stayed unmatched. The CDR3 runs 16 residues. The CDR3 nucleotides are TGTGCCATCAGTGAGGGGACTAGCGGCAGCACAGATACGCAGTATTTT. Protein: CAISEGTSGSTDTQYF.

The gene calls are TRBV28 and TRBJ2-5; D might be TRBD2 (6 bases). CDR1 and CDR2 (germline): MDHEN, SYDVKM. The CDR3 is 17 residues long. Trimming removed 5 bases at V and 0 bases at J, with 19 bases between. CDR3 coding DNA: TGTGCCAGCAGTGCGTCCGAGGGTTGGGGGGACCAAGAGACCCAGTACTTC. It encodes CASSASEGWGDQETQYF.

The rearrangement links TRBV11-2 to TRBJ2-4; TRBD2 matches at 7 bases. Germline assignment: CDR1 SGHAT and CDR2 FQNNGV. V trimming: 4 bases; J trimming: 7 bases; junction bases outside the gene matches: 13. CDR3 length equals 16 residues. Written as DNA, the CDR3 is TGTGCCAGCAGCTCTCTGGTCCAGCGGGGCGCCAACATTCAGTACTTC. Residues: CASSSLVQRGANIQYF.

With regard to this clone: A read error may explain this, as a much larger clone is one base away. The same CDR3 can be traced to other DNA sequences in this sample. The V gene is TRBV5-4, the J gene TRBJ2-3; no clear D. Germline V gene lookup returns CDR1 SGHNT and CDR2 YYREEE (reference sequence). The V end was cut by 0 bases, the J end by 0 bases, with 2 bases between. The CDR3 totals 13 residues. CDR3 loop: CASSLGSTDTQYF. CDR3 coding DNA: TGTGCCAGCAGCTTGGGCAGCACAGATACGCAGTATTTT.

The chain recombines TRBV7-2 with TRBJ2-1; the match to TRBD2 covers 11 bases. Losses at the gene ends were 1 base for V and 3 bases for J; bases not matched to a gene: 2. The germline V gene has CDR1 SGHTA and CDR2 FQGNSA. The CDR3 has 16 amino acids. CDR3 nucleotides: TGTGCCAGCAGCTTAGATCTAGCGGGAGGCTACAATGAGCAGTTCTTC. It specifies CASSLDLAGGYNEQFF. Together with reference TRBV7-2 and TRBJ2-1, the CDR3 gives the full variable domain: GAGVSQSPSNKVTEKGKDVELRCDPISGHTALYWYRQSLGQGLEFLIYFQGNSAPDKSGLPSDRFSAERTGGSVSTLTIQRTQQEDSAVYLCASSLDLAGGYNEQFFGPGTRLTVL.

This clone was recorded at least ten times. This rearrangement joins TRBV2 to TRBJ2-3; possibly TRBD2 for D (7 bases). The CDR3 spans 11 residues. Germline CDR1 reads SNHLY; CDR2 reads FYNNEI. The ends were cut back, 5 bases at V and 10 bases at J, with 10 bases in the middle. The DNA of the CDR3 is TGTGCCAGCAGTCTCGGGGGGCCGCAGTATTTT. Its translation: CASSLGGPQYF.

This chain links TRBV28 with TRBJ2-7, with D hard to call. Germline assignment: CDR1 MDHEN and CDR2 SYDVKM. The V end was cut by 2 bases, the J end by 1 base, with 12 bases between. The CDR3 spans 15 residues. DNA of the CDR3: TGTGCCAGCAGTTTAATAGGCCCCCGGTCCTACGAGCAGTACTTC. Its protein product is CASSLIGPRSYEQYF.

The chain joins TRBV28 to TRBJ2-7; D gene ambiguous. CDR1 MDHEN and CDR2 SYDVKM come from the germline V gene. V gave up 1 base and J gave up 6 bases, with 13 bases separating them. The CDR3 has 14 residues. The CDR3 DNA sequence: TGTGCCAGCAGTTTATCCAGGTTCCCTCGCGAGCAGTACTTC. Residues: CASSLSRFPREQYF. Filled out from reference TRBV28 and TRBJ2-7, the complete variable domain reads DVKVTQSSRYLVKRTGEKVFLECVQDMDHENMFWYRQDPGLGLRLIYFSYDVKMKEKGDIPEGYSVSREKKERFSLILESASTNQTSMYLCASSLSRFPREQYFGPGTRLTVT.

The DNA for the CDR3 is TGCGCCAGCAGCTTAGGGGGCGCGACTTCGGAGACCCAGTACTTC. It encodes CASSLGGATSETQYF. The chain has TRBV5-1 and TRBJ2-5, with TRBD1 matching 7 bases. Trimming at V came to 2 bases and at J to 5 bases, leaving 9 bases not matched to a gene. The CDR3 is 15 residues long. Germline V gives CDR1 SGHRS, CDR2 YFSETQ. The whole variable domain, remainder taken from reference TRBV5-1 and TRBJ2-5, is KAGVTQTPRYLIKTRGQQVTLSCSPISGHRSVSWYQQTPGQGLQFLFEYFSETQRNKGNFPGRFSGRQFSNSRSEMNVSTLELGDSALYLCASSLGGATSETQYFGPGTRLLVL.

The rearrangement links TRBV14 to TRBJ1-6; D is unresolved. There are 13 residues in the CDR3. Germline V gives CDR1 SGHDN, CDR2 FVKESK. V lost 4 bases to trimming and J lost 10 bases, with 11 bases between them. Written as DNA, the CDR3 is TGTGCCAGCAGCCCCCACCGGCCCTCACCCCTCCACTTT. This gives the protein CASSPHRPSPLHF.

The V call is TRBV14, the J call TRBJ2-1; 14 positions agree with TRBD2. V gave up 0 bases and J gave up 7 bases; unmatched junction bases: 11. This CDR3 has 19 residues. Germline V gives CDR1 SGHDN, CDR2 FVKESK. This CDR3 reads CASSQERQDGTSGSNEQFF. The CDR3 DNA is TGTGCCAGCAGCCAAGAAAGACAGGACGGGACTAGCGGGAGTAATGAGCAGTTCTTC.